These T cell receptor beta chains were read from a single sample in a study of multiple sclerosis patients with progressive multifocal leukoencephalopathy. Sequencing was performed with immunoSEQ multiplex PCR; in TCRdb, only in-frame clones are kept and a portion is missing. This table holds 25,000 to 30,000 clones, nearly 90% found once. The sequences come from PBMCs, collected from a patient treated with natalizumab. These receptors came from a human donor with multiple sclerosis. Each CDR3 is given with its conserved first and last residue. The order of the fields is clone size, D gene, J gene, V gene, CDR3 protein, CDR3 DNA. A D gene is named only where the DNA matches it firmly. A clone size is listed for some rows: how often the clone was seen (once, few, many), or a class if it is expanded.

.,TRBD1,TRBJ2-7,TRBV11-2,CASSWDPETGGNEQYF,TGTGCCAGCAGCTGGGACCCGGAGACAGGGGGCAACGAGCAGTACTTC
.,TRBD2,TRBJ2-7,TRBV19,CASSILAGGPYEQYF,TGTGCCAGTAGTATTCTAGCGGGGGGTCCTTACGAGCAGTACTTC
.,TRBD1,TRBJ1-3,TRBV4-2,CASSQDLVQGGSSGNTIYF,TGTGCCAGCAGCCAAGATCTGGTCCAGGGGGGATCCTCTGGAAACACCATATATTTT
.,.,TRBJ1-4,TRBV9,CASSVSPYGGEEEKLFF,TGTGCCAGCAGCGTAAGTCCCTACGGGGGAGAGGAGGAAAAACTGTTTTTT
.,.,TRBJ1-2,TRBV7-9,CASSLVAGHGYTF,TGTGCCAGCAGCTTAGTTGCAGGGCATGGCTACACCTTC
.,.,TRBJ2-3,TRBV6-1,CASSEAGGGPDTQYF,TGTGCCAGCAGTGAAGCGGGGGGGGGCCCAGATACGCAGTATTTT
.,.,TRBJ2-7,TRBV7-8,CASSQTGGGYEQYF,TGTGCCAGCAGCCAAACAGGGGGGGGCTACGAGCAGTACTTC
.,TRBD2,TRBJ2-3,TRBV4-1,CASSPLAGTTDTQYF,TGCGCCAGCAGCCCTTTAGCGGGGACCACAGATACGCAGTATTTT
.,TRBD1,TRBJ1-1,TRBV18,CASSPQDRGLTEAFF,TGTGCCAGCTCACCCCAGGACAGGGGGCTGACTGAAGCTTTCTTT
.,.,TRBJ1-2,TRBV10-3,CAISNTERYGYTF,TGTGCCATCAGTAACACCGAGAGGTATGGCTACACCTTC
.,.,TRBJ1-6,TRBV5-6,CASSTRGRRSSYNSPLHF,TGTGCCAGCAGCACCCGGGGGCGTAGGAGCTCCTATAATTCACCCCTCCACTTT
.,TRBD1,TRBJ1-5,TRBV6-5,CASSSSISGGNQPQHF,TGTGCCAGCAGTTCCTCTATCTCAGGGGGGAATCAGCCCCAGCATTTT
.,.,TRBJ1-1,TRBV4-2,CASSPGRGTEAFF,TGTGCCAGCAGCCCCGGTCGGGGCACTGAAGCTTTCTTT
.,TRBD2,TRBJ2-3,TRBV11-2,CASIQGGAGGRGTQYF,TGTGCCAGCATCCAAGGGGGAGCGGGGGGCCGGGGTACGCAGTATTTT
.,TRBD1,TRBJ1-2,TRBV18,CASSRTGGGYGYTF,TGTGCCAGCTCGCGGACAGGGGGCGGCTATGGCTACACCTTC
.,.,TRBJ2-5,TRBV7-8,CASSRRGGAQGETQYF,TGTGCCAGCAGCCGAAGGGGTGGGGCGCAAGGAGAGACCCAGTACTTC
few,.,TRBJ1-3,TRBV2,CASSEFGGQTSGNTIYF,TGTGCCAGCAGTGAATTTGGAGGCCAGACCTCTGGAAACACCATATATTTT
.,.,TRBJ2-5,TRBV4-1,CASSQLRTGSETQYF,TGCGCCAGCAGCCAACTTCGAACAGGGTCCGAGACCCAGTACTTC
.,.,TRBJ1-2,TRBV5-1,CASSWIGDGYGYTF,TGCGCCAGCAGCTGGATTGGGGACGGCTATGGCTACACCTTC
.,.,TRBJ1-5,TRBV18,CASSRDGNQPQHF,TGTGCCAGCTCACGGGACGGCAATCAGCCCCAGCATTTT
.,TRBD1,TRBJ1-2,TRBV7-9,CASTLQGNAGDGYTF,TGTGCCAGCACCCTACAGGGGAATGCAGGCGATGGCTACACCTTC
.,TRBD1,TRBJ1-4,TRBV11-2,CASSPAGQLNEKLFF,TGTGCCAGCAGCCCAGCGGGACAGTTAAATGAAAAACTGTTTTTT
.,TRBD1,TRBJ1-5,TRBV19,CASRPGQGGQPQHF,TGTGCCAGTAGGCCGGGACAGGGTGGTCAGCCCCAGCATTTT
.,TRBD2,TRBJ2-7,TRBV13,CASSLGLAGVYEQYF,TGTGCCAGCAGCTTAGGACTAGCGGGGGTTTACGAGCAGTACTTC
.,.,TRBJ1-6,TRBV5-6,CASSFYPRDLSYNSPLHF,TGTGCCAGCAGCTTCTATCCCAGGGACCTCTCCTATAATTCACCCCTCCACTTT
.,.,TRBJ1-2,TRBV18,CASSDQANYGYTF,TGTGCCAGCTCCGACCAGGCGAACTATGGCTACACCTTC
.,TRBD1,TRBJ1-1,TRBV6-6,CATEQGTVKRTEAFF,TGTGCCACCGAACAGGGGACTGTGAAGCGCACTGAAGCTTTCTTT
once,TRBD1,TRBJ2-3,TRBV6-4,CASRITGGASDTQYF,TGTGCCAGCAGAATAACAGGGGGCGCGTCAGATACGCAGTATTTT
once,.,TRBJ1-2,TRBV5-4,CASSLGLTNYGYTF,TGTGCCAGCAGCTTGGGCCTGACCAACTATGGCTACACCTTC
.,TRBD1,TRBJ2-2,TRBV30,CAWSYGTASYTGELFF,TGTGCCTGGAGTTATGGGACAGCGAGCTACACCGGGGAGCTGTTTTTT
.,.,TRBJ1-1,TRBV5-5,CASSIGLTEAFF,TGTGCCAGCAGCATTGGGCTGACTGAAGCTTTCTTT
.,.,TRBJ1-2,TRBV28,CASSPRDTNYGYTF,TGTGCCAGCAGTCCCCGGGACACTAACTATGGCTACACCTTC
.,.,TRBJ2-3,TRBV11-3,CASSLEGLATDTQYF,TGTGCCAGCAGCTTAGAAGGTCTAGCCACAGATACGCAGTATTTT
.,.,TRBJ1-1,TRBV7-2,CASSLVFTEAFF,TGTGCCAGCAGCTTAGTATTCACTGAAGCTTTCTTT
.,.,TRBJ2-5,TRBV11-2,CASSLVGARETQYF,TGTGCCAGCAGCTTAGTGGGGGCGAGGGAGACCCAGTACTTC
.,.,TRBJ2-5,TRBV13,CASSLGKGGTQYF,TGTGCCAGCAGCTTAGGCAAAGGGGGGACCCAGTACTTC
.,TRBD2,TRBJ2-5,TRBV19,CASSQEDSGVEETQYF,TGTGCCAGTAGCCAAGAAGACAGCGGGGTAGAAGAGACCCAGTACTTC
.,.,TRBJ1-1,TRBV7-2,CASSPSGYLAGTEAFF,TGTGCCAGCAGCCCTAGTGGCTATCTGGCAGGGACTGAAGCTTTCTTT
.,.,TRBJ1-2,TRBV5-1,CASSRRRGGDYGYTF,TGCGCCAGCAGCAGGCGGAGGGGAGGGGACTATGGCTACACCTTC
.,.,TRBJ1-3,TRBV7-2,CASRLLTGSAGNTIYF,TGTGCCAGCAGATTACTAACAGGGTCTGCTGGAAACACCATATATTTT
.,.,TRBJ1-1,TRBV4-1,CASSQEGHQNTEAFF,TGCGCCAGCAGCCAAGAGGGACACCAGAACACTGAAGCTTTCTTT